These 12 T cell receptor beta chains share one sample of origin, sequenced in a study of blood T cell repertoires in COVID-19. Method: immunoSEQ multiplex PCR; TCRdb's copy keeps in-frame clones and lacks some. The sample includes about 180,000 clones, around 86% of them seen just once. Sample: PBMCs or T cells enriched from blood (not recorded which). The receptors shown here come from a woman in her 30s who had recovered from COVID-19.

The rearrangement uses TRBV3-1 (or the pseudogene TRBV3-2) and TRBJ2-7; 10 bases fit TRBD1. The junction had 6 bases not matched to a gene; V was cut back by 1 base and J by 0 bases. The length of the CDR3 is 17 residues. Germline CDR1 is LGHDT and CDR2 is YNNKEL (reference sequence). The CDR3 sequence: CASSQASGTGVSYEQYF. CDR3 in DNA: TGTGCCAGCAGCCAAGCTTCCGGGACAGGGGTCTCCTACGAGCAGTACTTC.

CDR3 residues: CASSAQGSSAPSYEQYF. The CDR3 DNA reads as TGTGCCAGCAGCGCCCAGGGGTCGTCCGCACCCTCCTACGAGCAGTACTTC. The rearrangement links TRBV25-1 to TRBJ2-7, with D maybe TRBD1 (6 bases). V shed 6 bases and J shed 0 bases, with 21 bases lying between them. This CDR3 spans 17 amino acids. Germline V CDR1 and CDR2: MGHDK, SYGVNS.

This rearrangement joins TRBV19 to TRBJ1-4; the match to TRBD1 covers 7 bases. This CDR3 spans 17 amino acids. Germline V gene lookup returns CDR1 LNHDA and CDR2 SQIVND (reference sequence). The ends lost 3 bases at V and 5 bases at J; junction bases unmatched: 12. In DNA, the CDR3 is TGTGCCAGTAGTATCGGGACAGCATCTTCTGAAAATGAAAAACTGTTTTTT. Encoded protein: CASSIGTASSENEKLFF.

The chain joins TRBV7-8 to TRBJ2-1; D is undetermined. Deletions cut 0 bases from V and 5 bases from J, with 11 bases between. Germline lookup yields CDR1 SGHVS and CDR2 FQNEAQ. This CDR3 spans 15 amino acids. The CDR3 DNA reads as TGTGCCAGCAGCTTAGCTCCCTTCTTTCACAATGAGCAGTTCTTC. This gives the protein CASSLAPFFHNEQFF. Complete variable domain (other parts from reference TRBV7-8 and TRBJ2-1): GAGVSQSPRYKVAKRGQDVALRCDPISGHVSLFWYQQALGQGPEFLTYFQNEAQLDKSGLPSDRFFAERPEGSVSTLKIQRTQQEDSAVYLCASSLAPFFHNEQFFGPGTRLTVL.

The rearrangement links TRBV9 to TRBJ1-3; the match to TRBD1 covers 9 bases. Germline loops: CDR1 SGDLS, CDR2 YYNGEE. The CDR3 has 15 amino acids. The trim removed 0 bases at V and 8 bases at J, leaving 6 bases unmatched. CDR3 protein: CASSVGGTGRDTIYF. The CDR3 coding sequence is TGTGCCAGCAGCGTAGGGGGGACAGGGAGGGACACCATATATTTT.

The genes are TRBV7-9 and TRBJ2-7; 13 nucleotides match TRBD2. J gave up 2 bases and V 5 bases, and 9 bases lay outside the gene matches. CDR3 length: 17 residues. The germline V gene encodes CDR1 SEHNR and CDR2 FQNEAQ (reference sequence). DNA of the CDR3: TGTGCCAGCAGCCTCGGGACTAGCGGGGACACCCCCTACGAGCAGTACTTC. Encoded protein: CASSLGTSGDTPYEQYF.

In nucleotides, the CDR3 is TGTGCCAGCAGCCCGACACAGGGCTATCGCGAAAAACTGTTTTTT. This encodes CASSPTQGYREKLFF. The chain couples TRBV7-9 to TRBJ1-4, with D possibly matching TRBD1 (6 bases). V dropped 5 bases and J dropped 8 bases, with 18 bases sitting between them. CDR3 length: 15 amino acids. Per germline, CDR1 SEHNR and CDR2 FQNEAQ (reference sequence).

This rearrangement joins TRBV5-1 to TRBJ2-1, with TRBD1 matching 9 bases. CDR1 and CDR2 from the germline V gene are SGHRS and YFSETQ. The CDR3 is 14 amino acids. J lost 5 bases, V lost 3 bases, and 3 bases had no gene match. Written as DNA, the CDR3 is TGCGCCAGCAGCTCAGGGACAGGGAACAATGAGCAGTTCTTC. Its protein product is CASSSGTGNNEQFF.

The chain uses TRBV19 and TRBJ1-5; 7 bases line up with TRBD1. V shed 5 bases and J 4 bases; nucleotides not matched to a gene: 14. CDR1 is LNHDA and CDR2 is SQIVND in the germline V gene (reference sequence). The CDR3 runs to 17 residues. The CDR3 is CASSYQRGPKGNQPQHF. CDR3 DNA sequence: TGTGCCAGTAGTTATCAGAGGGGGCCAAAAGGGAATCAGCCCCAGCATTTT.

The chain joins TRBV7-2 to TRBJ2-3; 8 bases line up with TRBD1. CDR1 is SGHTA, CDR2 FQGNSA, per germline. The CDR3 loop spans 17 amino acids. The trim removed 5 bases at V and 5 bases at J, leaving 15 bases unmatched. CDR3 bases: TGTGCCAGCAGCCATAAGTTAGGCAGGGGGCTGGGAGATACGCAGTATTTT. It codes for CASSHKLGRGLGDTQYF.

This sequence joins TRBV2 and TRBJ1-1; a possible D gene is TRBD1 (6 bases). From germline, CDR1 is SNHLY and CDR2 FYNNEI. CDR3 length equals 11 residues. V was shortened by 7 bases and J by 11 bases, with 14 bases between the two germline ends. The CDR3 protein is CASTGGWEAFF. In DNA, the CDR3 is TGTGCCAGCACTGGGGGCTGGGAGGCTTTCTTT.

V and J are TRBV28 and TRBJ2-7, with a possible D match to TRBD1 (7 bases). CDR1 and CDR2 from the germline V gene are MDHEN and SYDVKM. The CDR3 loop spans 15 amino acids. V was pared by 3 bases and J by 2 bases, with 14 bases between. The CDR3 region is CASSFRGDSPYEQYF. CDR3 coding DNA: TGTGCCAGCAGTTTCCGCGGGGACAGCCCCTACGAGCAGTACTTC.